Each of the 25 T cell receptor beta chains below was sequenced from the same sample in a study of blood T cell repertoires in COVID-19. Assay used: immunoSEQ multiplex PCR; TCRdb lists only in-frame clones, some missing. The sample holds 65,000 to 100,000 clones, approximately 84% seen once. What was sequenced was peripheral blood. These receptors were taken from a human donor in a cohort sampled during active COVID-19.

The chain is built from TRBV7-9 and TRBJ1-6; D remains unclear. V was clipped by 4 bases and J by 9 bases, with 13 bases between them. Germline assignment: CDR1 SEHNR and CDR2 FQNEAQ (reference sequence). The CDR3 is 14 amino acids. The CDR3: CASSSGALISPLHF. CDR3 coding DNA: TGTGCCAGCAGCTCGGGAGCGCTCATTTCACCCCTCCACTTT. The whole variable domain, remainder taken from reference TRBV7-9 and TRBJ1-6, is DTGVSQNPRHKITKRGQNVTFRCDPISEHNRLYWYRQTLGQGPEFLTYFQNEAQLEKSRLLSDRFSAERPKGSFSTLEIQRTEQGDSAMYLCASSSGALISPLHFGNGTRLTVT.

This clone occurred once. The CDR3 loop reads CASSQAFTSGVSYEQYF. The CDR3 DNA sequence: TGTGCCAGCAGCCAAGCCTTCACTAGCGGGGTTAGCTACGAGCAGTACTTC. This chain links TRBV3-1 (or the pseudogene TRBV3-2) with TRBJ2-7; 10 nucleotides align to TRBD2. Germline-derived CDR1 and CDR2 are LGHDT and YNNKEL (reference sequence). J lost 3 bases, V lost 1 base, and 9 bases had no gene match. The CDR3 runs 17 residues.

In its sample, this clone was seen once. The chain carries TRBV27 and TRBJ1-1, with TRBD1 as a possible D gene (5 bases). CDR3 length: 13 amino acids. Trimming removed 7 bases at V and 4 bases at J, with 13 bases between. CDR1 and CDR2 (germline): MNHEY, SMNVEV (reference sequence). The CDR3 nucleotides read TGTGCCAGCACCTCTCGGGGGAGCACTGAAGCTTTCTTT. Translating it yields CASTSRGSTEAFF.

This sequence joins TRBV4-1 and TRBJ1-5, with 7 bases that match TRBD1. This CDR3 region has 16 residues. V shed 3 bases and J 2 bases; nucleotides not matched to a gene: 7. Germline assignment: CDR1 MGHRA and CDR2 YSYEKL. The DNA for the CDR3 is TGCGCCAGCAGCCATGCAGGGGGGTCGGGCAATCAGCCCCAGCATTTT. Protein sequence: CASSHAGGSGNQPQHF.

The chain uses TRBV12-3 or TRBV12-4 and TRBJ1-2; no clear D gene. This CDR3 comprises 13 residues. V was cut by 8 bases and J by 4 bases, with 14 bases left in between. CDR3 residues: CASRPGGFYGYTF. The CDR3 DNA reads as TGTGCCAGCCGCCCCGGCGGATTCTATGGCTACACCTTC.

CDR3 in DNA: TGTGCCAGCAGGGGTACAGGGGGATACAAAGAGACCCAGTACTTC. It codes for CASRGTGGYKETQYF. The chain has TRBV6-5 and TRBJ2-5; 8 bases agree with TRBD1. Germline V lookup: CDR1 MNHEY, CDR2 SVGAGI. V lost 6 bases, J lost 3 bases, and 9 bases stayed unmatched. The CDR3 extends over 15 amino acids.

This chain links TRBV6-5 with TRBJ1-1, with 7 bases identical to TRBD1. Germline values: CDR1 MNHEY, CDR2 SVGAGI. The CDR3 is 15 residues long. The ends lost 3 bases at V and 9 bases at J; junction bases unmatched: 13. CDR3 loop: CASSYYKDRLWQAFF. The CDR3 region has the DNA TGTGCCAGCAGTTATTACAAGGACAGGCTCTGGCAAGCTTTCTTT.

The chain combines TRBV5-4 with TRBJ2-2; maybe TRBD1 (6 bases). Deletions cut 4 bases from V and 3 bases from J, with 10 bases between. Germline CDR1 and CDR2: SGHNT and YYREEE (reference sequence). The CDR3 has 14 residues. The CDR3 DNA sequence: TGTGCCAGCAGCCCACACAGGGACACCGGGGAGCTGTTTTTT. Translated, it gives CASSPHRDTGELFF.

This chain uses TRBV18 with TRBJ2-4; 7 bases match TRBD1. V dropped 3 bases and J dropped 1; count of bases not matched to a gene: 3. The CDR3 runs to 15 residues. Germline CDR1 KGHSH, CDR2 LQKENI. CDR3 nucleotides: TGTGCCAGCTCACCGACAGGGCGGGCCAAAAACATTCAGTACTTC. Translated, it gives CASSPTGRAKNIQYF.

CDR3 DNA: TGCGCCAGCAGCTTGGAGGGACAGCCTAATTCACCCCTCCACTTT. As protein: CASSLEGQPNSPLHF. V is TRBV5-1 and J is TRBJ1-6; 7 nucleotides match TRBD1. The J segment lost 6 bases and the V segment lost 0 bases, leaving 3 bases of the junction unmatched. Germline V gene sequence: CDR1 SGHRS, CDR2 YFSETQ. The CDR3 spans 15 residues.

The chain links TRBV6-6 to TRBJ2-7, with a weak D call TRBD1 (6 bases). The germline V and J ends were trimmed by 10 bases and 1 base, with 17 bases remaining between them. CDR1 is MNHNY and CDR2 is SVGAGI in the germline V gene (reference sequence). The CDR3 length is 14 residues. The CDR3 reads CATSSLGQSYEQYF. The CDR3 nucleotides read TGTGCCACCTCCTCCCTAGGACAGTCCTACGAGCAGTACTTC.

V usage is TRBV6-6 and J usage is TRBJ2-7; 8 bases fit TRBD2. Germline trimming cut 10 bases from V and 0 bases from J; bases unmatched to any gene: 11. Per germline, CDR1 MNHNY and CDR2 SVGAGI (reference sequence). This CDR3 spans 15 amino acids. CDR3: CATRASGGNSYEQYF. Here the CDR3 DNA reads TGTGCCACACGCGCCTCGGGGGGGAACTCCTACGAGCAGTACTTC.

The chain recombines TRBV5-1 with TRBJ2-6, with D perhaps TRBD1 (5 bases). The V end was cut by 4 bases, the J end by 0 bases, with 14 bases between. From germline, CDR1 is SGHRS and CDR2 YFSETQ. The CDR3 extends over 17 amino acids. The CDR3 here is CASSLTGPYSGANVLTF. The CDR3 nucleotides read TGCGCCAGCAGCCTTACAGGACCGTACTCTGGGGCCAACGTCCTGACTTTC. Complete variable domain (other parts from reference TRBV5-1 and TRBJ2-6): KAGVTQTPRYLIKTRGQQVTLSCSPISGHRSVSWYQQTPGQGLQFLFEYFSETQRNKGNFPGRFSGRQFSNSRSEMNVSTLELGDSALYLCASSLTGPYSGANVLTFGAGSRLTVL.

The chain recombines TRBV27 with TRBJ1-5; 10 bases match TRBD1. The V and J ends lost 7 bases and 3 bases, in that order; junction bases with no gene match: 6. Per the germline V gene, CDR1 is MNHEY and CDR2 is SMNVEV (reference sequence). The length of the CDR3 is 15 residues. The CDR3: CASKLGQGTNQPQHF. CDR3 bases: TGTGCCAGCAAATTGGGACAGGGGACCAATCAGCCCCAGCATTTT.

This clone was counted only a few times. The chain uses TRBV18 and TRBJ1-1; TRBD1 might be the D (5 bases). The germline V gene has CDR1 KGHSH and CDR2 LQKENI. Trimming left V 3 bases short and J 8 bases short, with 13 bases between. The CDR3 loop spans 13 amino acids. DNA of the CDR3: TGTGCCAGCTCACCCCCGGGGGATTCCGAAGCTTTCTTT. Amino acid sequence: CASSPPGDSEAFF.

The J gene is TRBJ2-7, the V gene TRBV7-8; D possibly corresponds to TRBD1 (6 bases). Germline V gene lookup returns CDR1 SGHVS and CDR2 FQNEAQ. V lost 2 bases to trimming and J lost 2 bases, with 10 bases between them. The CDR3 has 14 amino acids. The CDR3 sequence is CASSLNRDTYEQYF. The CDR3 coding sequence is TGTGCCAGCAGCTTAAACCGGGACACCTACGAGCAGTACTTC.

The chain couples TRBV24-1 to TRBJ2-2, with 8 bases identical to TRBD1. The CDR3 is 16 residues long. With 0 bases clipped from V and 2 bases from J, the junction kept 1 base outside the gene matches. The V gene's germline CDR1 is KGHDR and CDR2 SFDVKD. Written as DNA, the CDR3 is TGTGCCACCAGTGATTTGGACAGGGGAAACACCGGGGAGCTGTTTTTT. Protein product: CATSDLDRGNTGELFF.

The DNA for the CDR3 is TGCAGCGTGGCCGCCGGGACAGGGCGCACCGGGGAGCTGTTTTTT. It encodes CSVAAGTGRTGELFF. The chain joins TRBV29-1 to TRBJ2-2; 9 bases fit TRBD1. Germline CDR1 SQVTM, CDR2 ANQGSEA. There are 15 residues in the CDR3. The ends lost 6 bases at V and 4 bases at J; junction bases unmatched: 9.

The genes are TRBV25-1 and TRBJ2-7, with D possibly matching TRBD1 (5 bases). CDR1 and CDR2 from the germline V gene are MGHDK and SYGVNS. This CDR3 contains 16 residues. Between the trimmed V and J ends, which lost 3 bases and 0 bases, there was a span of 15 bases. CDR3 nucleotide sequence: TGTGCCAGCAGTGATTGGAAGGGGTGGAGCTCCTACGAGCAGTACTTC. This encodes CASSDWKGWSSYEQYF.

The rearrangement joins TRBV5-1 to TRBJ2-3; D unresolved. The CDR3 totals 12 residues. The germline V and J ends were trimmed by 4 bases and 4 bases, with 7 bases remaining between them. CDR1 and CDR2 from the germline V gene are SGHRS and YFSETQ. The CDR3 DNA reads TGCGCCAGCAGCGCCGAGGCAGATACGCAGTATTTT. Translation gives CASSAEADTQYF.

The genes are TRBV5-1 and TRBJ2-7, with TRBD1 identical over 7 bases. V lost 4 bases and J lost 3; bases outside the gene matches: 7. The CDR3 contains 14 residues. The germline CDR1 and CDR2 sequences are SGHRS and YFSETQ. This CDR3 reads CASSPRTGGYEQYF. DNA for the CDR3: TGCGCCAGCAGCCCAAGGACAGGAGGCTACGAGCAGTACTTC. Complete variable domain (other parts from reference TRBV5-1 and TRBJ2-7): KAGVTQTPRYLIKTRGQQVTLSCSPISGHRSVSWYQQTPGQGLQFLFEYFSETQRNKGNFPGRFSGRQFSNSRSEMNVSTLELGDSALYLCASSPRTGGYEQYFGPGTRLTVT.

The rearrangement links TRBV3-1 (or the pseudogene TRBV3-2) to TRBJ2-3; the match to TRBD2 covers 8 bases. Losses at the gene ends were 0 bases for V and 6 bases for J; bases not matched to a gene: 11. The V gene's germline CDR1 is LGHDT and CDR2 YNNKEL (reference sequence). This CDR3 region has 17 residues. The CDR3 DNA reads TGTGCCAGCAGCCAAGAGGGATGGGGACTAGATTCCGATACGCAGTATTTT. This codes for CASSQEGWGLDSDTQYF.

The rearrangement links TRBV5-6 to TRBJ2-2; perhaps TRBD1 as D (5 bases). V was clipped by 7 bases and J by 4 bases, with 8 bases between them. The CDR3 has 12 amino acids. Germline loops: CDR1 SGHDT, CDR2 YYEEEE. The CDR3 DNA is TGTGCCAGCGGCCAGGGCACCGGGGAGCTGTTTTTT. Amino acid sequence: CASGQGTGELFF.

DNA for the CDR3: TGTGCCAGCAGTTTCGGACAGGGGGCAGGTCAGCCCCAGCATTTT. Translating it yields CASSFGQGAGQPQHF. V usage is TRBV28 and J usage is TRBJ1-5; 11 bases map to TRBD1. V lost 3 bases to trimming and J lost 6 bases; unmatched junction nucleotides: 4. The germline V gene encodes CDR1 MDHEN and CDR2 SYDVKM. The CDR3 extends over 15 amino acids.

A note on this clone: Relative to the germline gene, one junction end is altered; a read error may explain this. The chain's CDR3 is CASTLQAVLPFGNTIYF. The CDR3 bases are TGTGCCAGCACCTTACAGGCCGTGCTCCCCTTCGGAAACACCATATATTTT. The V and J genes are TRBV7-3 and TRBJ1-3, with D perhaps TRBD1 (5 bases). This CDR3 has 17 amino acids. The V gene's germline CDR1 is SGHTA and CDR2 FQGTGA.